This T cell receptor beta chain was found in a study of molecular identifiers for immune sequencing clone quantification (dated by TCRdb to between 2017 and 2018). At the level of the whole study: For a replicate experiment, RNA from 20,000 or 100,000 naive CD8 T cells was divided into five aliquots, and four of the five aliquots were sequenced. This methods study benchmarked molecular-identifier clustering-based TCR repertoire sequencing (MIDCIRS) and TCR RNA copy counting, using CD8 T cells to do so. What the research found in general, with its limitations: Highly expanded clone sizes could be underestimated because identical TCR molecules may share a barcode. Spiked-in Jurkat TCR RNA (approximately 10 copies' worth), which is not part of the donor repertoire, was contained in the naive libraries. A single cell's worth of spiked-in Jurkat TCR RNA was reported detectable even among 850,000 to 1,000,000 naive CD8 T cells. When barcode sub-clustering was left out, chimeric consensus sequences inflated TCR diversity, with chimeras reaching as high as 47%. Modeling estimated roughly 3.2 recovered TCR RNA copies per cell, compared with about ten by digital PCR, which implies about 30% capture efficiency. Clones above 20 RNA copies held over 98% of molecules in CMV-specific effector cells but under 1% in naive cells.

From its cysteine to its phenylalanine, the CDR3 spans 15 amino acids. The only DNA kept is the CDR3, 45 bases in frame from the first base. The germline V gene (reference sequence) yields MNHEY for CDR1 and SMNVEV for CDR2. V is clipped by 2 bases and J by 2 bases, and the sequence between their germline boundaries is 11 bases long. Libraries of naive CD8 T cells were built from approximately 20,000 to 980,000 sorted cells, with 10%, 30% or 50% of the purified RNA used. Naive CD8 T cells, defined as CD8+CD4-CCR7+CD45RA+, were FACS-sorted into RLT Plus buffer on a BD FACSAria II. Approximately nine TCR copies' worth of Jurkat RNA were spiked into roughly 18,000-1,000,000 naive CD8 T cell samples to test detection sensitivity. CD8 T cells were enriched with RosetteSep CD8+ T Cell Enrichment Cocktail and Ficoll-Paque, followed by ACK red cell lysis. This clonotype has ten or more counts. Its antigen target is currently unknown. No quality values exist for individual bases; no much larger clone is one base distant.

The library was generated by PCR. The data were produced on an Illumina HiSeq 4000. Bulk TCR libraries were generated as previously described, with the TCR primers listed in Table S5 used. The Qiagen AllPrep DNA/RNA kit was used to purify total RNA. Before analysis, reads from multiple sequencing runs of the same library were pooled. As for the authors' bioinformatics: Reads were retained only if their TCR constant sequence matched exactly, and those retained reads were trimmed to 150 nt and grouped according to their 12-nt molecular barcodes. Reads in each barcode group were sub-clustered using a 15% Levenshtein threshold, and a quality-weighted consensus sequence was built for each RNA molecule. Non-functional sequences were removed, as were lower-count sequences one edit away from another. Barcode sub-clusters with fewer than 20% of the maximum read count were removed, based on fitting two negative binomial distributions. TCRdb took the public reads, trimmed them with fastp at Q25, ran MiXCR for clone calling and kept in-frame beta chains. CDR3 protein sequences are deduplicated, and each keeps its most common genes and DNA. TCRdb assigned the V and J calls; the authors' analysis was not used. This sample comprises around 480,000 distinct CDR3 sequences, over 20% of them detected only once. The ten largest account for about 0.8% of the sample.

The specimen sequenced was naive CD8+ T cells from blood, with Jurkat cell RNA spiked in. What the cell subset or site label conveys for this sample: FACS-sorted CD8+CD4-CCR7+CD45RA+ naive T cells. The chain uses TRBV27 and TRBJ2-3; the D element might be TRBD1 or TRBD2, as each aligns at 5 bases. This TCR came from a human donor in good health. Some libraries in this study had Jurkat cell RNA spiked in. The nucleotide sequence is TGTGCCAGCAGTTTAGGGGCTAGCAACACAGATACGCAGTATTTT. It translates as CASSLGASNTDTQYF.